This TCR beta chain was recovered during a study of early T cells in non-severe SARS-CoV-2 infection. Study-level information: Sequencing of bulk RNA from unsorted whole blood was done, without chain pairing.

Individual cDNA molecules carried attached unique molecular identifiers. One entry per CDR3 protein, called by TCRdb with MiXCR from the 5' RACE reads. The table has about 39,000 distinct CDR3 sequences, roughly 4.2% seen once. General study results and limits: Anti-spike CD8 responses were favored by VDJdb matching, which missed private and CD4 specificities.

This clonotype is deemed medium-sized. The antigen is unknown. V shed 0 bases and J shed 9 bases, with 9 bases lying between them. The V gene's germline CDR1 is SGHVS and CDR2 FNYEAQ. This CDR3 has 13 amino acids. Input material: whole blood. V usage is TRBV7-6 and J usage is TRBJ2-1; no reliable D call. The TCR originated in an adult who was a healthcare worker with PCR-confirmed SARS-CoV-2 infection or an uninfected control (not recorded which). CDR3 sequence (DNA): TGTGCCAGCAGCTTAGCGGCTACCGGTGAGCAGTTCTTC. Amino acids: CASSLAATGEQFF.